This T cell receptor beta chain is from a study of T cell responses to AZD1222 COVID-19 vaccine. A word on this clone: Its target is unknown. This CDR3 is also generated by other DNA sequences in the sample.

Overall study findings and caveats: The study sampled repertoires only after the peak T cell response. Donors were mostly white British, more females; clonal diversity possibly underestimated. Only a handful of AZD1222 recipients, more than five in all, had baseline seropositivity. Targets within unmutated variant regions were reportedly found for nearly half of spike-specific TCRs.

Only in-frame clones appear in the TCRdb table, and some are missing; sequencing was by immunoSEQ multiplex PCR. Among 90,000 to 150,000 clones listed, more than 85% were seen once. Looked up from germline, CDR1 is MDHEN and CDR2 is SYDVKM. The CDR3 loop spans 14 amino acids. The ends were cut back, 3 bases at V and 4 bases at J, with 10 bases in the middle. The sequence came from an adult in good health. This chain links TRBV28 with TRBJ1-3; D is uncertain. The source material was peripheral blood, sampled on day 0 of AZD1222 vaccination. CDR3 sequence: CASSFRGLGNTIYF. The CDR3 DNA is TGTGCCAGCAGTTTTCGGGGTTTGGGAAACACCATATATTTT.